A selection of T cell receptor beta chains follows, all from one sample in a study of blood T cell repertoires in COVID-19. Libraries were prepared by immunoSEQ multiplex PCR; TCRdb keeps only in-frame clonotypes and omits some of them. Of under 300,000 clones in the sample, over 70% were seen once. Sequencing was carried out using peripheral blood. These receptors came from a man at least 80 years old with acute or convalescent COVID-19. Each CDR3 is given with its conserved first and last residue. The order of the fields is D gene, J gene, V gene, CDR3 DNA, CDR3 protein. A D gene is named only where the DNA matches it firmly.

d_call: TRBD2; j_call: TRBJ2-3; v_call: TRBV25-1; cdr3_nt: TGTGCCAGCAGTGAGCCGGCGGGGGGGTCAGATACGCAGTATTTT; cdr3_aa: CASSEPAGGSDTQYF
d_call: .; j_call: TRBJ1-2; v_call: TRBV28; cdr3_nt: TGTGCCAGCAGCCCCCCAGGGGTCGTATCGGAAGGCTACACCTTC; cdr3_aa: CASSPPGVVSEGYTF
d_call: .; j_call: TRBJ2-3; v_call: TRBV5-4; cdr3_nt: TGTGCCAGCAGCGCGAAACAGGGACCAGATACGCAGTATTTT; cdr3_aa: CASSAKQGPDTQYF
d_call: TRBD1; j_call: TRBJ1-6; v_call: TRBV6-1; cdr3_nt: TGTGCCAGCAGTGAAGTTACAGGGGCATCCTCACCCCTCCACTTT; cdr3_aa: CASSEVTGASSPLHF
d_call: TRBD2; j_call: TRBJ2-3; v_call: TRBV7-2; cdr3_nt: TGTGCCAGCAGCTTAGTAAGACTAGCGGGGTCCACAGATACGCAGTATTTT; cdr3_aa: CASSLVRLAGSTDTQYF
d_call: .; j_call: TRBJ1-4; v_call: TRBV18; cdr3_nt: TGTGCCAGCTCACCAAACAGAGTCGCAACTAATGAAAAACTGTTTTTT; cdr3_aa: CASSPNRVATNEKLFF
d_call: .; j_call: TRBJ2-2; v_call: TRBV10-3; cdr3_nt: TGTGCCATCAGCCCAACTAGCTTTGGCGGGGAGCTGTTTTTT; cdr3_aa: CAISPTSFGGELFF
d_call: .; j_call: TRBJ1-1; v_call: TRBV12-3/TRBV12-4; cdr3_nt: TGTGCCAGCAGCGCGACCAGCGTCACTGAAGCTTTCTTT; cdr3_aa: CASSATSVTEAFF
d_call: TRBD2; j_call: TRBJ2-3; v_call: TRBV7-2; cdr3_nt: TGTGCCAGCAGCTTCGGGGGGGCAGGCACAGATACGCAGTATTTT; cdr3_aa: CASSFGGAGTDTQYF
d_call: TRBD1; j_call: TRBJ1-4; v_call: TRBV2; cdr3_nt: TGTGCCAGCAGTGAAACAGGGGCTAATGAAAAACTGTTTTTT; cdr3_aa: CASSETGANEKLFF
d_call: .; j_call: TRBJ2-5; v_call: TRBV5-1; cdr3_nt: TGCGCCAGCAGCCCCGGACTCCTCGAAGAGACCCAGTACTTC; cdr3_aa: CASSPGLLEETQYF